The next 25 T cell receptor beta chains were all read from a single sample in a study of OX40 agonist ivuxolimab in advanced cancers. Profiling relied on immunoSEQ multiplex PCR, and the TCRdb table lists in-frame clones only, not all of them. The sample includes 40,000 to 55,000 clones, roughly 90% of them seen just once. Material: CD4+ or CD8+ T cells sorted from blood, obtained in a trial of the OX40 agonist ivuxolimab. The receptor source for this set is an adult with an advanced solid tumor such as melanoma, head and neck, liver or kidney cancer.

The rearrangement links TRBV10-3 to TRBJ1-1; tentatively, D is TRBD1 (6 bases). In germline, CDR1 is ENHRY, CDR2 SYGVKD. Trimming stripped 0 bases from V and 14 bases from J, with 16 bases between. CDR3 length: 13 amino acids. Here the CDR3 DNA reads TGTGCCATCAGTGAGTCTATTGGGACACCCCCGTTCTTT. Residues: CAISESIGTPPFF.

This clone came up once. The chain links TRBV18 to TRBJ2-2; D gene uncertain. The CDR3 extends over 12 amino acids. V dropped 5 bases and J dropped 6 bases, with 7 bases sitting between them. Looked up from germline, CDR1 is KGHSH and CDR2 is LQKENI. CDR3 amino acids: CASSATAGELFF. CDR3 DNA sequence: TGTGCCAGCTCAGCTACGGCCGGGGAGCTGTTTTTT. The complete variable domain, with remaining parts taken from reference TRBV18 and TRBJ2-2, reads NAGVMQNPRHLVRRRGQEARLRCSPMKGHSHVYWYRQLPEEGLKFMVYLQKENIIDESGMPKERFSAEFPKEGPSILRIQQVVRGDSAAYFCASSATAGELFFGEGSRLTVL.

The CDR3 DNA follows: TGTGCCAGCAGCCCTGGGACAGGGGGCGAGGAGACCCAGTACTTC. Protein product: CASSPGTGGEETQYF. The rearrangement links TRBV7-9 to TRBJ2-5, with TRBD1 matching 12 bases. The CDR3 sequence is 15 residues long. Germline trimming cut 5 bases from V and 5 bases from J; bases unmatched to any gene: 6. The germline V gene has CDR1 SEHNR and CDR2 FQNEAQ (reference sequence).

CDR3 nucleotides: TGTGCCAGCAGTGTAGGAGCGGCCCGGCCGGGCGAGCAGTACTTC. Its protein is CASSVGAARPGEQYF. The chain uses TRBV2 and TRBJ2-7; a possible D gene is TRBD2 (5 bases). The CDR3 contains 15 residues. CDR1 is SNHLY and CDR2 is FYNNEI in the germline V gene. V was trimmed by 4 bases and J by 6 bases, leaving 19 bases between them.

J is TRBJ2-1 and V is TRBV6-5, with 8 bases fitting TRBD2. The germline V gene encodes CDR1 MNHEY and CDR2 SVGAGI. This CDR3 region has 15 residues. V was pared by 6 bases and J by 1 base, with 5 bases of the junction left unmatched. The CDR3, as DNA: TGTGCCAGCAGAACGGGAGGGAGTTCCTACAATGAGCAGTTCTTC. Translating gives CASRTGGSSYNEQFF.

The chain has TRBV10-3 and TRBJ2-2; 15 bases fit TRBD2. Germline V lookup: CDR1 ENHRY, CDR2 SYGVKD. V shed 6 bases, J shed 1 base, and the junction held 12 bases outside the gene matches. The CDR3 spans 20 residues. DNA for the CDR3: TGTGCCATCAGCCCAGTCACCGGGACTAGCGGGAGGCGGAACACCGGGGAGCTGTTTTTT. This codes for CAISPVTGTSGRRNTGELFF.

The DNA for the CDR3 is TGTGCCAGCAGTTACTCAGGGTACAGGGGGAACACTGAAGCTTTCTTT. It encodes CASSYSGYRGNTEAFF. V usage is TRBV6-5 and J usage is TRBJ1-1; 7 bases agree with TRBD1. CDR1 MNHEY and CDR2 SVGAGI come from the germline V gene. There are 16 residues in the CDR3. V shed 0 bases, J shed 1 base, and the junction held 5 bases outside the gene matches.

J is TRBJ1-6 and V is TRBV27; the match to TRBD1 covers 7 bases. CDR1 and CDR2 (germline): MNHEY, SMNVEV (reference sequence). The junction had 9 bases not matched to a gene; V was cut back by 8 bases and J by 8 bases. CDR3 size: 14 residues. CDR3 sequence reads: CASGENRGYSPLHF. CDR3 coding DNA: TGTGCCAGCGGCGAGAACAGGGGTTATTCACCCCTCCACTTT.

This clone was observed a single time. The CDR3 DNA sequence: TGTGCCAGTAGTCCCTCGTGGGGAGACACTGAAGCTTTCTTT. Its protein is CASSPSWGDTEAFF. The chain carries TRBV19 and TRBJ1-1; no clear D gene. The ends were cut back, 5 bases at V and 3 bases at J, with 13 bases in the middle. Germline-derived CDR1 and CDR2 are LNHDA and SQIVND (reference sequence). The CDR3 length is 14 residues.

This chain links TRBV27 with TRBJ2-2; D remains unclear. The germline gives CDR1 MNHEY, CDR2 SMNVEV (reference sequence). The CDR3 length is 16 residues. Between the trimmed V and J ends, which lost 5 bases and 4 bases, there was a span of 17 bases. The CDR3 protein is CASSRNRRDRTGELFF. The CDR3 DNA reads TGTGCCAGCAGTAGAAATCGAAGGGATCGCACCGGGGAGCTGTTTTTT.

This rearrangement joins TRBV29-1 to TRBJ2-3, with D maybe TRBD2 (6 bases). Germline-derived CDR1 and CDR2 are SQVTM and ANQGSEA. The CDR3 is 15 residues long. In DNA, the CDR3 is TGCAGGCAGCACGGGAGCCCTTCTAACGAAGATACGCAGTATTTT. Translation gives CRQHGSPSNEDTQYF.

This clone was observed a handful of times. V and J are TRBV6-1 and TRBJ2-3; D gene uncertain. The ends were cut back, 2 bases at V and 3 bases at J, with 12 bases in the middle. Germline V lookup: CDR1 MNHNS, CDR2 SASEGT. This CDR3 spans 15 amino acids. The CDR3 reads CASSESIGFTDTQYF. CDR3 DNA: TGTGCCAGCAGTGAAAGTATTGGGTTTACAGATACGCAGTATTTT.

The chain carries TRBV9 and TRBJ2-1; D not certain. CDR1 is SGDLS, CDR2 YYNGEE, per germline. Between the trimmed V and J ends, which lost 0 bases and 3 bases, there was a span of 10 bases. CDR3 length equals 15 residues. CDR3 residues: CASSVEGISYNEQFF. The CDR3 DNA is TGTGCCAGCAGCGTAGAGGGTATAAGCTACAATGAGCAGTTCTTC.

This clone appeared a single time. The final CDR3 position lacks the conserved phenylalanine or tryptophan, pointing to a likely read error. This chain links TRBV7-9 with TRBJ1-2; D is uncertain. The CDR3 covers 11 residues. The V gene lost 5 bases and the J gene lost 7 bases, with 8 bases spanning the gap. CDR1 and CDR2 from the germline V gene are SEHNR and FQNEAQ (reference sequence). In DNA, the CDR3 is TGTGCCAGCAGCGTTTGGGGTGGCTACACCCTC. Translating gives CASSVWGGYTL.

The chain is built from TRBV27 and TRBJ2-3; 7 bases fit TRBD2. The V gene's germline CDR1 is MNHEY and CDR2 SMNVEV (reference sequence). Trimming cost V 6 bases and J 0 bases; bases outside gene matches: 9. CDR3 length equals 16 residues. DNA of the CDR3: TGTGCCAGCAGAACGGCGCTAGCGGCTAGCACAGATACGCAGTATTTT. It yields the protein CASRTALAASTDTQYF.

This chain links TRBV10-3 with TRBJ2-7; D gene uncertain. Germline loops: CDR1 ENHRY, CDR2 SYGVKD. V was clipped by 3 bases and J by 5 bases, with 5 bases between them. The CDR3 runs to 11 residues. The CDR3 sequence is CAISEANEQYF. CDR3 DNA: TGTGCCATCAGTGAAGCGAACGAGCAGTACTTC.

The V and J genes are TRBV2 and TRBJ2-1; 10 nucleotides line up with TRBD1. The CDR3 length is 17 residues. Germline V CDR1 and CDR2: SNHLY, FYNNEI. Unmatched junction bases numbered 10, after V lost 1 base and J lost 7 bases. The CDR3 sequence is CASSEEVGDRGSNEQFF. DNA for the CDR3: TGTGCCAGCAGTGAAGAGGTAGGGGACAGGGGATCTAATGAGCAGTTCTTC. Looking up the rest from reference TRBV2 and TRBJ2-1 gives the full variable domain: EPEVTQTPSHQVTQMGQEVILRCVPISNHLYFYWYRQILGQKVEFLVSFYNNEISEKSEIFDDQFSVERPDGSNFTLKIRSTKLEDSAMYFCASSEEVGDRGSNEQFFGPGTRLTVL.

Details on this clone: The same CDR3 is also encoded by other DNA sequences in this sample. The chain is built from TRBV9 and TRBJ2-7; 7 bases match TRBD2. CDR3 length: 13 residues. Per the germline V gene, CDR1 is SGDLS and CDR2 is YYNGEE. J was trimmed by 0 bases and V by 3 bases; bases with no gene match: 0. The CDR3 bases are TGTGCCAGCAGCGGGACTAGCTCCTACGAGCAGTACTTC. It is translated as CASSGTSSYEQYF.

This chain connects TRBV27 to TRBJ2-5; no clear D gene. The germline V gene has CDR1 MNHEY and CDR2 SMNVEV (reference sequence). The V end lost 7 bases, the J end lost 4 bases, and 19 bases lay between the germline ends. The CDR3 is 15 residues long. This CDR3 reads CASNLPGGPPETQYF. In DNA form, the CDR3 reads TGTGCCAGCAACCTACCTGGTGGGCCTCCAGAGACCCAGTACTTC.

CDR3 nucleotides: TGTGCCAGTTCCCGGTCCAGGGACAGGGGTCAGCCCCAGCATTTT. This translates into CASSRSRDRGQPQHF. The chain carries TRBV19 and TRBJ1-5; TRBD1 aligns across 10 bases. V shed 8 bases and J 6 bases; nucleotides not matched to a gene: 10. This CDR3 has 15 amino acids. CDR1 LNHDA and CDR2 SQIVND come from the germline V gene (reference sequence).

The chain carries TRBV27 and TRBJ2-3, with D maybe TRBD1 (5 bases). This CDR3 comprises 14 residues. CDR1 and CDR2 from the germline V gene are MNHEY and SMNVEV (reference sequence). V was trimmed by 6 bases and J by 7 bases, leaving 17 bases between them. CDR3 nucleotides: TGTGCCAGCAGGGACGCCCAGGGCTCCCATACGCAGTATTTT. Amino acid sequence: CASRDAQGSHTQYF.

This rearrangement joins TRBV11-2 to TRBJ2-2, with D perhaps being TRBD1 or TRBD2 (5 bases each). Germline V CDR1 and CDR2: SGHAT, FQNNGV. There are 14 residues in the CDR3. V was cut by 1 base and J by 7 bases, with 10 bases left in between. CDR3 sequence (DNA): TGTGCCAGCAGCTTAGTGGAGAGGGGCGGGGAGCTGTTTTTT. Translating gives CASSLVERGGELFF. Based on the CDR3 plus reference TRBV11-2 and TRBJ2-2, the full variable domain is EAGVAQSPRYKIIEKRQSVAFWCNPISGHATLYWYQQILGQGPKLLIQFQNNGVVDDSQLPKDRFSAERLKGVDSTLKIQPAKLEDSAVYLCASSLVERGGELFFGEGSRLTVL.

The rearrangement joins TRBV9 to TRBJ2-2; 7 bases line up with TRBD1. After removal of 4 bases from V and 5 bases from J, the junction contained 14 bases not matched to a gene. The CDR3 sequence is 17 residues long. CDR1 SGDLS and CDR2 YYNGEE come from the germline V gene. The CDR3 region is CASSPSSATGSTGELFF. For the CDR3, the DNA is TGTGCCAGCAGCCCAAGTAGCGCGACAGGGTCGACCGGGGAGCTGTTTTTT.

The rearrangement uses TRBV15 and TRBJ1-5, with D maybe TRBD1 (5 bases). Trimming left V 0 bases short and J 6 bases short, with 9 bases between. The length of the CDR3 is 14 residues. Germline V gene lookup returns CDR1 LNHNV and CDR2 YYDKDF (reference sequence). This CDR3 reads CATSRDRVGQPQHF. Here the CDR3 DNA reads TGTGCCACCAGCAGAGACAGGGTCGGTCAGCCCCAGCATTTT.

The V gene is TRBV5-6, the J gene TRBJ2-1; 13 nucleotides align to TRBD2. Trimming took 7 bases from V and 6 from J; bases not matched to a gene: 4. The CDR3 runs to 14 residues. CDR1 and CDR2 from the germline V gene are SGHDT and YYEEEE. Written as DNA, the CDR3 is TGTGCCAGCGGGCGGACTAGCGGGAGCAATGAGCAGTTCTTC. This sequence encodes CASGRTSGSNEQFF. The full variable domain, its missing parts supplied by reference TRBV5-6 and TRBJ2-1, is DAGVTQSPTHLIKTRGQQVTLRCSPKSGHDTVSWYQQALGQGPQFIFQYYEEEERQRGNFPDRFSGHQFPNYSSELNVNALLLGDSALYLCASGRTSGSNEQFFGPGTRLTVL.